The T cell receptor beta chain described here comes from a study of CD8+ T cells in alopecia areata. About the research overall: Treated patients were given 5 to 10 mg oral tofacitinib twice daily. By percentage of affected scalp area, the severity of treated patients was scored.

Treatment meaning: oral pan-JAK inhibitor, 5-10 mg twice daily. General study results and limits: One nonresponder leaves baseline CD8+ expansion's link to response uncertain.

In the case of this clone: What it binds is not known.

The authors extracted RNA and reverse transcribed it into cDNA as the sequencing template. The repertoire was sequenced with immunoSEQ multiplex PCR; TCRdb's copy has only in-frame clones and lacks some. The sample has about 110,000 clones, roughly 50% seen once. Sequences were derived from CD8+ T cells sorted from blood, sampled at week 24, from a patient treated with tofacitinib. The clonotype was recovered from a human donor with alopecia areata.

The DNA for the CDR3 is TGTGCCTGGAGTGTACCTCAGGTCTCTAACTATGGCTACACCTTC. Amino acids: CAWSVPQVSNYGYTF. The rearrangement uses TRBV30 and TRBJ1-2; D is unresolved. CDR3 length equals 15 residues. V lost 0 bases to trimming and J lost 0 bases, with 11 bases between them. Germline V gene data show CDR1 as GTSNPN and CDR2 as SVGIG (reference sequence).